The TCR beta chain described here comes from a study of T cells in Graves' hyperthyroidism and ophthalmopathy. Diagnostic assessment was based on clinical symptoms, serum thyroxine and TRAb, thyroid ultrasound and orbital computed tomography. CDR1 SGHTA and CDR2 FQGNSA come from the germline V gene. The V end was cut by 5 bases, the J end by 2 bases, with 16 bases between. The CDR3 is made up of 15 amino acids. Researchers amplified the TCR beta CDR3 regions from RNA transcripts. TCR CDR3 regions were first amplified by RT-PCR with HTBI primers. TCRdb re-analysed the multiplex PCR reads in MiXCR, keeping a single row per CDR3 protein. The data hold 600,000 to 800,000 distinct CDR3 sequences, with about 35% observed a single time.

The J gene is TRBJ2-7, the V gene TRBV7-2; TRBD2 is a possible D gene (6 bases). The specimen sequenced was blood. The TCR was taken from a middle-aged woman with Graves' hyperthyroidism. The CDR3 loop reads CASSPAGSSAYEQYF. CDR3 DNA sequence: TGTGCCAGCAGCCCGGCGGGGAGCTCGGCCTACGAGCAGTACTTC.